A selection of T cell receptor beta chains follows, all from one sample in a study of regulatory T cells in long-lasting Graves disease. Each CDR3 protein gets one entry after TCRdb re-called the multiplex PCR reads with MiXCR. Among 400,000 to 500,000 distinct CDR3 sequences listed, 15% were seen once. This sample was shared with a second study, whose subject was T cells in Graves' hyperthyroidism and ophthalmopathy.

The starting material was peripheral blood mononuclear cells (PBMCs), obtained at new diagnosis, from a patient treated with antithyroid drugs. These receptors originate from a young woman with Graves disease. CDR3s include the opening cysteine and the closing phenylalanine or tryptophan. A D gene is named only where the DNA matches it firmly. A row's size may be missing; if present it is once, few, many or a size class.

-,TRBJ2-1,few,TRBV6-2/TRBV6-3,CASSYGSTYNEQFF,TGTGCCAGCAGTTATGGATCAACCTACAATGAGCAGTTCTTC
-,TRBJ1-3,-,TRBV9,CASSVDPGGMSGNTIYF,TGTGCCAGCAGCGTAGATCCAGGTGGTATGTCTGGAAACACCATATATTTT
-,TRBJ1-1,many,TRBV3-1,CASTHNGGRGDRSEAFF,TGTGCCAGCACTCACAATGGGGGGAGGGGGGATAGATCTGAAGCTTTCTTT
-,TRBJ1-1,few,TRBV19,CASRDVSRNTEAFF,TGTGCCAGTAGGGACGTCTCCCGGAACACTGAAGCTTTCTTT
-,TRBJ2-1,-,TRBV12-3/TRBV12-4,CASSFTCKTYNEQFF,TGTGCCAGCAGTTTTACTTGCAAGACCTACAATGAGCAGTTCTTC
-,TRBJ2-7,many,TRBV2,CASTEGANEQYF,TGTGCCAGCACGGAGGGGGCCAACGAGCAGTACTTC
-,TRBJ2-1,many,TRBV7-2,CASSLAGWELFF,TGTGCCAGCAGCTTAGCAGGGTGGGAGCTGTTCTTC
-,TRBJ2-3,few,TRBV6-1,CASSEAASPSTDTQYF,TGTGCCAGCAGTGAAGCGGCTAGCCCAAGCACAGATACGCAGTATTTT
-,TRBJ1-1,many,TRBV5-1,CASSAGGLVRGTEAFF,TGCGCCAGCAGCGCCGGGGGCCTAGTCAGAGGGACTGAAGCTTTCTTT
TRBD2,TRBJ2-7,-,TRBV3-1,CASSGTSGKGHEQYF,TGTGCCAGCAGCGGGACTAGCGGGAAGGGGCACGAGCAGTACTTC
-,TRBJ2-7,many,TRBV7-9,CASSLLGADEQYF,TGTGCCAGCAGCTTACTGGGGGCGGATGAGCAGTACTTC
TRBD2,TRBJ2-1,many,TRBV30,CAWSGGGTSVGQFF,TGTGCCTGGAGTGGCGGCGGGACTAGCGTCGGTCAGTTCTTC
TRBD2,TRBJ2-7,many,TRBV25-1,CASSATGAGGSYEQYF,TGTGCCAGCAGTGCCACCGGGGCGGGAGGATCCTACGAGCAGTACTTC
TRBD1,TRBJ2-3,many,TRBV29-1,CSVLGQAAADTQYF,TGCAGCGTCCTGGGACAGGCCGCGGCAGATACGCAGTATTTT
TRBD2,TRBJ2-3,few,TRBV6-2/TRBV6-3,CASSGGPRMDTQYF,TGTGCCAGCTCGGGAGGGCCACGGATGGATACGCAGTATTTT
-,TRBJ2-7,many,TRBV5-1,CASSLSPGISYEQYF,TGCGCCAGCAGCTTGAGCCCAGGGATTTCCTACGAGCAGTACTTC
-,TRBJ1-1,many,TRBV12-3/TRBV12-4,CASKPMSRVYTEAFF,TGTGCCAGCAAACCCATGTCCAGGGTCTACACTGAAGCTTTCTTT
-,TRBJ2-5,-,TRBV14,CASSPALSETQYF,TGCGCCAGCAGCCCGGCCCTTTCTGAGACCCAGTACTTC
-,TRBJ1-2,many,TRBV29-1,CSVEGGYGYTF,TGCAGCGTTGAGGGCGGGTATGGCTACACCTTC
TRBD2,TRBJ2-5,many,TRBV20-1,CSAGVLAGGMETQYF,TGCAGTGCTGGGGTGCTAGCGGGAGGAATGGAGACCCAGTACTTC
-,TRBJ2-1,-,TRBV7-3,CASSELATGNEQFF,TGTGCCAGCAGCGAGCTAGCGACGGGGAATGAGCAGTTCTTC
-,TRBJ1-6,-,TRBV19,CASSIGRGSPLHF,TGTGCCAGTAGTATCGGGCGAGGTTCACCCCTCCACTTT
-,TRBJ2-4,many,TRBV29-1,CSVGGAKNIQYF,TGCAGCGTTGGGGGGGCCAAAAACATTCAGTACTTC
TRBD1,TRBJ2-1,few,TRBV2,CASTSGTGDNEQFF,TGTGCCAGCACCTCCGGGACAGGGGACAATGAGCAGTTCTTC
-,TRBJ2-3,many,TRBV20-1,CSAMVQSSTDTQYF,TGCAGTGCTATGGTCCAGTCCAGCACAGATACGCAGTATTTT
-,TRBJ2-2,few,TRBV5-1,CASSPLTATNTGELFF,TGCGCCAGCAGCCCCCTGACGGCTACGAACACCGGGGAGCTGTTTTTT
-,TRBJ2-5,few,TRBV29-1,CSVWHLQETQYF,TGCAGCGTATGGCACCTCCAAGAGACCCAGTACTTC
TRBD2,TRBJ2-3,once,TRBV20-1,CSASDSGTSGTDTQYF,TGCAGTGCTAGCGATTCCGGGACTAGCGGCACAGATACGCAGTATTTT
TRBD1,TRBJ2-3,many,TRBV29-1,CSVGGQHTDTQYF,TGCAGCGTTGGGGGACAGCACACAGATACGCAGTATTTT
-,TRBJ1-4,-,TRBV30,CAWSVPGLNEKLFF,TGTGCCTGGAGTGTACCCGGTTTAAACGAAAAACTGTTTTTT
-,TRBJ1-1,-,TRBV7-9,CASSSGLTANTEAFF,TGTGCCAGCAGCTCGGGATTGACGGCTAACACTGAAGCTTTCTTT
-,TRBJ2-7,-,TRBV6-1,CATSRRGDGYEQYF,TGTGCCACCAGCAGAAGGGGGGACGGCTACGAGCAGTACTTC
TRBD2,TRBJ2-2,few,TRBV6-4,CASPEASGRENTGELFF,TGTGCCTCCCCCGAGGCTAGCGGGAGGGAGAACACCGGGGAGCTGTTTTTT
-,TRBJ1-3,-,TRBV6-1,CASTLGNTIYF,TGTGCCAGCACCCTTGGAAACACCATATATTTT
TRBD1,TRBJ1-5,few,TRBV4-1,CASSQFYRGSNQPQHF,TGCGCCAGCAGCCAATTCTACAGGGGGAGCAATCAGCCCCAGCATTTT
-,TRBJ2-1,few,TRBV6-2/TRBV6-3,CASSKTGTGNEQFF,TGTGCCAGCAGTAAGACTGGGACGGGCAATGAGCAGTTCTTC
-,TRBJ2-2,once,TRBV6-5,CASSYRGVGGELFF,TGTGCCAGCAGTTACAGAGGGGTTGGCGGGGAGCTGTTTTTT
TRBD1,TRBJ1-1,-,TRBV20-1,CSARDSAGGDFTEAFF,TGCAGTGCTAGAGACTCTGCAGGGGGCGATTTCACTGAAGCTTTCTTT
TRBD2,TRBJ2-5,-,TRBV30,CAWSLAGGETQYF,TGTGCCTGGAGTTTAGCGGGAGGAGAGACCCAGTACTTC
-,TRBJ1-4,few,TRBV9,CASSETLNREKLFF,TGTGCCAGCAGCGAGACTTTGAATAGGGAAAAACTGTTTTTT
-,TRBJ2-2,many,TRBV29-1,CSVVAGMSNTGELFF,TGCAGCGTCGTTGCAGGGATGTCGAACACCGGGGAGCTGTTTTTT
TRBD1,TRBJ2-7,-,TRBV29-1,CSVADRVSALYEQYF,TGCAGCGTTGCAGACAGGGTCAGCGCCCTCTACGAGCAGTACTTC
-,TRBJ2-7,many,TRBV7-9,CASSLTGERDEQYF,TGTGCCAGCAGCTTAACGGGAGAGCGCGACGAGCAGTACTTC
-,TRBJ1-4,-,TRBV19,CASGKTAQELFF,TGTGCCAGTGGAAAGACGGCGCAGGAACTGTTTTTT
-,TRBJ2-5,many,TRBV28,CASSPRLARAQETQYF,TGTGCCAGCAGCCCAAGATTGGCCAGGGCTCAAGAGACCCAGTACTTC